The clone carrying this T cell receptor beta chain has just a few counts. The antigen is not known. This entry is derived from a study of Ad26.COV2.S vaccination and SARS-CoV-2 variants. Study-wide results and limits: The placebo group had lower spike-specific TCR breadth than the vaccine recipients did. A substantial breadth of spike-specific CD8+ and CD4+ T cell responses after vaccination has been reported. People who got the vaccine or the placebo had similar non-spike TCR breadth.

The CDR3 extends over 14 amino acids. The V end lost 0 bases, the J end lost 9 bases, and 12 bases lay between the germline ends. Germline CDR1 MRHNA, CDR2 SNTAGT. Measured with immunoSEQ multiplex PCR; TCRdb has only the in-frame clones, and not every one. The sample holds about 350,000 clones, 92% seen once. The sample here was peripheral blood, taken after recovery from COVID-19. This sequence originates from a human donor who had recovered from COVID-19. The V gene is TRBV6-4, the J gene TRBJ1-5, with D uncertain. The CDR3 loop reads CASSDSGLSGPQHF. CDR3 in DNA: TGTGCCAGCAGTGACTCAGGGCTTTCCGGGCCCCAGCATTTT.